Presented here are 31 T cell receptor beta chains from one specimen sequenced in a study of response to subunit inactivated influenza vaccine. One entry per CDR3 protein results from TCRdb running MiXCR on the RT-PCR reads. The sample has roughly 500,000 distinct CDR3 sequences; approximately 24% are singletons. The starting material was CD4+ T cells sorted from PBMCs, obtained around 5 days after vaccination. These TCRs come from a man aged 50-59 years who received an inactivated influenza vaccine.

The chain recombines TRBV7-2 with TRBJ2-7; D is uncertain. V lost 4 bases and J lost 3, with 7 bases in between. The V gene's germline CDR1 is SGHTA and CDR2 FQGNSA. The CDR3 loop spans 12 amino acids. The CDR3 region has the DNA TGTGCCAGCAGCTCCCCCCTCTACGAGCAGTACTTC. Its translation is CASSSPLYEQYF.

This clonotype was recorded a few times. The chain has TRBV30 and TRBJ2-6; D not certain. Germline V gene data show CDR1 as GTSNPN and CDR2 as SVGIG (reference sequence). This CDR3 spans 17 amino acids. Trimming stripped 3 bases from V and 1 base from J, with 16 bases between. CDR3 loop: CAWSKSKGYSGANVLTF. The CDR3 nucleotides are TGTGCCTGGAGCAAAAGTAAGGGCTATTCTGGGGCCAACGTCCTGACTTTC.

This rearrangement joins TRBV4-1 to TRBJ1-1; TRBD1 might be the D (6 bases). Looked up from germline, CDR1 is MGHRA and CDR2 is YSYEKL. The CDR3 is made up of 20 amino acids. V gave up 3 bases and J gave up 1 base, with 27 bases separating them. CDR3 coding DNA: TGCGCCAGCAGCCATCGGATGACCTCTCTCCAACAGGGAAGGAACACTGAAGCTTTCTTT. Translated: CASSHRMTSLQQGRNTEAFF.

The genes are TRBV4-3 and TRBJ1-2; no clear D gene. This CDR3 contains 16 residues. The V end lost 0 bases, the J end lost 3 bases, and 14 bases lay between the germline ends. CDR1 is LGHNA and CDR2 is YSLEER in the germline V gene. In DNA, the CDR3 is TGCGCCAGCAGCCAAGAGCCAAAGGGTCCACACTATGGCTACACCTTC. Residues: CASSQEPKGPHYGYTF.

The chain uses TRBV5-1 and TRBJ1-6, with 9 bases lining up with TRBD1. Per germline, CDR1 SGHRS and CDR2 YFSETQ. J gave up 9 bases and V 0 bases, and 4 bases lay outside the gene matches. CDR3 size: 15 residues. CDR3 protein: CASSLGQGVSSPLHF. Written as DNA, the CDR3 is TGCGCCAGCAGCTTGGGACAGGGGGTATCTTCACCCCTCCACTTT. The entire variable domain, with the rest obtained from reference TRBV5-1 and TRBJ1-6, is as follows: KAGVTQTPRYLIKTRGQQVTLSCSPISGHRSVSWYQQTPGQGLQFLFEYFSETQRNKGNFPGRFSGRQFSNSRSEMNVSTLELGDSALYLCASSLGQGVSSPLHFGNGTRLTVT.

The chain recombines TRBV5-5 with TRBJ2-5, with D tentatively TRBD1 (6 bases). V was shortened by 4 bases and J by 5 bases, with 15 bases between the two germline ends. Per germline, CDR1 SGHKS and CDR2 YYEKEE (reference sequence). CDR3 length: 14 residues. CDR3 loop: CASSPGTPRETQYF. CDR3 coding DNA: TGTGCCAGCAGCCCTGGGACACCGCGGGAGACCCAGTACTTC. Filled out from reference TRBV5-5 and TRBJ2-5, the complete variable domain reads DAGVTQSPTHLIKTRGQQVTLRCSPISGHKSVSWYQQVLGQGPQFIFQYYEKEERGRGNFPDRFSARQFPNYSSELNVNALLLGDSALYLCASSPGTPRETQYFGPGTRLLVL.

The rearrangement uses TRBV7-2 and TRBJ1-2; no firm D call. Germline CDR1 reads SGHTA; CDR2 reads FQGNSA. This CDR3 is built from 15 residues. V was pared by 1 base and J by 2 bases, with 11 bases between. Here the CDR3 reads CASSLGARPNYGYTF. The CDR3 DNA reads as TGTGCCAGCAGCTTAGGGGCCAGACCCAACTATGGCTACACCTTC.

A few counts support this clonotype. J is TRBJ1-1 and V is TRBV11-2, with D hard to call. CDR1 SGHAT and CDR2 FQNNGV come from the germline V gene. The CDR3 is 11 amino acids. Trimming pared 0 bases from V and 5 bases from J, leaving 1 base between. The CDR3 here is CASSLETEAFF. As DNA, the CDR3 is TGTGCCAGCAGCTTAGAAACTGAAGCTTTCTTT.

J is TRBJ2-4 and V is TRBV12-3 or TRBV12-4, with TRBD2 matching over 7 bases. The CDR3 extends over 17 amino acids. Trimming took 1 base from V and 0 from J; bases not matched to a gene: 6. The CDR3 reads CASSLGGGRLAKNIQYF. The CDR3 DNA reads as TGTGCCAGCAGTTTAGGGGGCGGGAGACTAGCCAAAAACATTCAGTACTTC.

This clonotype was seen ten or more times. This sequence joins TRBV12-3 or TRBV12-4 and TRBJ1-5; 9 positions match TRBD1. The V segment lost 4 bases and the J segment 7 bases; nucleotides outside the gene matches: 8. The CDR3 consists of 15 residues. The CDR3: CASSWGQGRSQPQHF. The CDR3 region has the DNA TGTGCCAGCAGTTGGGGACAGGGTAGGAGCCAGCCCCAGCATTTT.

This clonotype was counted a few times. This chain links TRBV19 with TRBJ2-2; possible D gene TRBD2, 6 bases. V lost 4 bases to trimming and J lost 11 bases, with 14 bases between them. Germline V CDR1 and CDR2: LNHDA, SQIVND (reference sequence). CDR3 length equals 13 residues. The CDR3 nucleotides are TGTGCCAGTAGTACTATTAGCGGATACGAGCTGTTTTTT. Translated, it gives CASSTISGYELFF.

This clonotype was seen only a few times. This sequence joins TRBV12-3 or TRBV12-4 and TRBJ2-6; D gene uncertain. V was pared by 4 bases and J by 3 bases, with 7 bases between. The CDR3 is 14 amino acids. CDR3 residues: CASSSPRGANVLTF. The CDR3 bases are TGTGCCAGCAGTTCGCCACGTGGGGCCAACGTCCTGACTTTC.

This rearrangement joins TRBV10-3 to TRBJ2-3, with 14 nucleotides matching TRBD2. The CDR3 is 16 residues long. CDR1 and CDR2 (germline): ENHRY, SYGVKD. V dropped 6 bases and J dropped 2; count of bases not matched to a gene: 4. CDR3 region: CAIRGLAGASTDTQYF. In DNA, the CDR3 is TGTGCCATCAGGGGACTAGCGGGGGCCTCCACAGATACGCAGTATTTT.

This clonotype has ten or more counts. CDR3 sequence: CASSLEGLSNQPQHF. The CDR3 coding sequence is TGTGCCAGCAGCTTAGAGGGGCTAAGTAATCAGCCCCAGCATTTT. V usage is TRBV7-2 and J usage is TRBJ1-5; D possibly corresponds to TRBD1 (5 bases). Trimming removed 1 base from V and 4 bases from J, with 11 bases in between. CDR1 and CDR2 from the germline V gene are SGHTA and FQGNSA. The CDR3 runs 15 residues.

The rearrangement joins TRBV3-1 to TRBJ1-1, with D possibly being TRBD1 (5 bases). Germline V gives CDR1 LGHDT, CDR2 YNNKEL (reference sequence). The CDR3 runs 15 residues. Trimming pared 3 bases from V and 0 bases from J, leaving 11 bases between. The CDR3 is CASSHGTSLNTEAFF. Here the CDR3 DNA reads TGTGCCAGCAGCCACGGGACTTCATTGAACACTGAAGCTTTCTTT.

The sample holds a few counts of this clonotype. This chain links TRBV7-9 with TRBJ2-4; 8 bases map to TRBD1. J was trimmed by 1 base and V by 5 bases; bases with no gene match: 10. The CDR3 length is 17 residues. Germline V gene sequence: CDR1 SEHNR, CDR2 FQNEAQ (reference sequence). CDR3 DNA sequence: TGTGCCAGCAGCACAACAGGACAGGGTTACGCCAAAAACATTCAGTACTTC. This codes for CASSTTGQGYAKNIQYF.

The chain couples TRBV7-9 to TRBJ1-2, with a weak D call TRBD1 (5 bases). The CDR3 is 15 residues long. V was cut by 10 bases and J by 4 bases, with 22 bases left in between. CDR1 and CDR2 from the germline V gene are SEHNR and FQNEAQ (reference sequence). CDR3 protein: CAIGPGDLGFYGYTF. CDR3 nucleotides: TGTGCCATCGGCCCCGGGGACCTCGGCTTCTATGGCTACACCTTC.

The V and J genes are TRBV11-2 and TRBJ2-1; the D gene could be TRBD1 or TRBD2 (6 bases each). The germline V gene encodes CDR1 SGHAT and CDR2 FQNNGV. The CDR3 length is 16 residues. Trimming took 7 bases from V and 4 from J, leaving 20 bases between them. The CDR3 DNA reads TGTGCCAGCACTAACGGCCAGTCGGGGGCTTACAATGAGCAGTTCTTC. It is translated as CASTNGQSGAYNEQFF.

This chain connects TRBV4-3 to TRBJ2-5; the match to TRBD2 covers 8 bases. The germline V gene has CDR1 LGHNA and CDR2 YSLEER. The CDR3 extends over 14 amino acids. J was trimmed by 4 bases and V by 4 bases; bases with no gene match: 5. In nucleotides, the CDR3 is TGCGCCAGCAGCCCTAGCGGGCGGGGAGAGACCCAGTACTTC. Translated: CASSPSGRGETQYF.

This clonotype has only a few counts. The chain is built from TRBV5-1 and TRBJ2-5; 10 bases map to TRBD1. Germline values: CDR1 SGHRS, CDR2 YFSETQ. V lost 6 bases and J lost 3; bases outside the gene matches: 8. CDR3 size: 15 residues. CDR3 loop: CASTIDGTGEETQYF. Written as DNA, the CDR3 is TGCGCCAGCACCATTGACGGGACAGGGGAAGAGACCCAGTACTTC.

This chain joins TRBV5-6 and TRBJ2-1, with 7 bases aligning to TRBD1. CDR1 is SGHDT and CDR2 is YYEEEE in the germline V gene. The CDR3 length is 17 residues. V lost 2 bases to trimming and J lost 1 base; unmatched junction nucleotides: 9. In nucleotides, the CDR3 is TGTGCCAGCAGCTTTGGGGCCGACAGGGTTTCCTACAATGAGCAGTTCTTC. Protein sequence: CASSFGADRVSYNEQFF.

Many counts were recorded for this clonotype. The chain has TRBV29-1 and TRBJ2-1, with D hard to call. The V end was cut by 2 bases, the J end by 5 bases, with 10 bases between. CDR3 length equals 13 residues. Germline V CDR1 and CDR2: SQVTM, ANQGSEA. This CDR3 reads CSVERRNNNEQFF. For the CDR3, the DNA is TGCAGCGTTGAAAGGCGGAATAACAATGAGCAGTTCTTC.

V usage is TRBV28 and J usage is TRBJ2-1, with TRBD1 as a possible D gene (6 bases). Trimming left V 6 bases short and J 3 bases short, with 15 bases between. The germline gives CDR1 MDHEN, CDR2 SYDVKM. The CDR3 length is 15 residues. CDR3 nucleotides: TGTGCCAGCAGCCCCGGGACACAACTCTACAATGAGCAGTTCTTC. This translates into CASSPGTQLYNEQFF.

A few counts support this clonotype. The rearrangement joins TRBV10-3 to TRBJ2-3; TRBD2 is a possible D gene (6 bases). CDR3 length: 16 residues. V was pared by 3 bases and J by 3 bases, with 16 bases between. Germline V gene data show CDR1 as ENHRY and CDR2 as SYGVKD. The CDR3 region has the DNA TGTGCCATCAGTGAATCGGCAGGGAGGCGTACAGATACGCAGTATTTT. It translates to CAISESAGRRTDTQYF.

This chain links TRBV20-1 with TRBJ1-2; TRBD1 aligns across 7 bases. This CDR3 region has 16 residues. Looked up from germline, CDR1 is DFQATT and CDR2 is SNEGSKA (reference sequence). The J segment lost 4 bases and the V segment lost 0 bases, leaving 11 bases of the junction unmatched. CDR3 in amino acids: CSARDPDSGGLYGYTF. CDR3 bases: TGCAGTGCTAGAGATCCAGACTCAGGGGGTCTCTATGGCTACACCTTC.

The chain links TRBV20-1 to TRBJ2-3; D is perhaps TRBD2 (6 bases). Germline CDR1 and CDR2: DFQATT and SNEGSKA (reference sequence). V lost 3 bases and J lost 5, with 15 bases in between. The CDR3 contains 14 residues. CDR3 amino acids: CSASVDYLEDTQYF. In DNA, the CDR3 is TGCAGTGCTAGCGTGGACTACCTCGAAGATACGCAGTATTTT.

This clonotype showed up just a few times. The J gene is TRBJ2-1, the V gene TRBV4-3; 7 nucleotides agree with TRBD2. This CDR3 has 16 residues. Germline CDR1 reads LGHNA; CDR2 reads YSLEER. Trimming removed 0 bases from V and 4 bases from J; junction bases left unmatched: 6. Here the CDR3 DNA reads TGCGCCAGCAGCCAAGATAGCGCTAGCGGTTACAATGAGCAGTTCTTC. Encoded protein: CASSQDSASGYNEQFF.

The chain recombines TRBV7-8 with TRBJ2-1, with D uncertain. The germline V gene encodes CDR1 SGHVS and CDR2 FQNEAQ. The CDR3 runs to 16 residues. V lost 3 bases and J 4 bases, leaving 16 bases between the germline ends. The CDR3 DNA is TGTGCCAGCAGCTTCGATCGACCCACCTTGTACAATGAGCAGTTCTTC. It is translated as CASSFDRPTLYNEQFF.

The rearrangement links TRBV15 to TRBJ2-3; TRBD2 matches at 9 bases. The germline V gene encodes CDR1 LNHNV and CDR2 YYDKDF (reference sequence). V lost 3 bases to trimming and J lost 2 bases; unmatched junction nucleotides: 6. The CDR3 loop spans 16 amino acids. Here the CDR3 reads CATSSRLAEVTDTQYF. In nucleotides, the CDR3 is TGTGCCACCAGCAGTCGACTAGCGGAAGTCACAGATACGCAGTATTTT.

V is TRBV11-3 and J is TRBJ2-7; the D gene is possibly TRBD1 (6 bases). Between the trimmed V and J ends, which lost 4 bases and 1 base, there was a span of 26 bases. CDR1 SGHNT and CDR2 YENEEA come from the germline V gene. CDR3 length: 19 residues. The CDR3 loop reads CASSSHPPGQAKGSYEQYF. DNA for the CDR3: TGTGCCAGCAGCTCCCACCCCCCGGGACAAGCAAAGGGATCCTACGAGCAGTACTTC.

This chain joins TRBV13 and TRBJ2-7; 7 bases align to TRBD2. There are 15 residues in the CDR3. Per germline, CDR1 PRHDT and CDR2 FYEKMQ (reference sequence). Germline trimming cut 5 bases from V and 2 bases from J; bases unmatched to any gene: 9. Here the CDR3 reads CASSPKAGETYEQYF. CDR3 nucleotide sequence: TGTGCCAGCAGCCCCAAGGCGGGAGAGACCTACGAGCAGTACTTC.